This TCR beta chain was recorded in a study of cytomegalovirus exposure and HLA in healthy donors. This clone was counted only a few times. The antigen remains unidentified. Deletions cut 6 bases from V and 4 bases from J, with 11 bases between. CDR3 size: 13 residues. The germline V gene has CDR1 SNHLY and CDR2 FYNNEI. Notes on the study in general: Earlier results showed most TCR beta V segments being productive about 87% or about 30% of the time.

Amplification used 60 Vbeta primers and 13 Jbeta primers. Authors' processing steps: A follow-up analysis tallied 73 million or so unique TCR beta chains, roughly 9.9 million shared. Profiling relied on immunoSEQ multiplex PCR, and the TCRdb table lists in-frame clones only, not all of them. The D gene and trimming were derived from the DNA, and the V and J assignments and clone size from that table. The sample carries around 200,000 clones, almost 70% recorded once. The specimen sequenced was PBMCs. J is TRBJ2-3 and V is TRBV2, with D perhaps TRBD1 (6 bases). The receptor was derived from a middle-aged man in good health and CMV-seropositive. The CDR3, as DNA: TGTGCCAGCAGCCGACAGGACGCAGATACGCAGTATTTT. This gives the protein CASSRQDADTQYF.